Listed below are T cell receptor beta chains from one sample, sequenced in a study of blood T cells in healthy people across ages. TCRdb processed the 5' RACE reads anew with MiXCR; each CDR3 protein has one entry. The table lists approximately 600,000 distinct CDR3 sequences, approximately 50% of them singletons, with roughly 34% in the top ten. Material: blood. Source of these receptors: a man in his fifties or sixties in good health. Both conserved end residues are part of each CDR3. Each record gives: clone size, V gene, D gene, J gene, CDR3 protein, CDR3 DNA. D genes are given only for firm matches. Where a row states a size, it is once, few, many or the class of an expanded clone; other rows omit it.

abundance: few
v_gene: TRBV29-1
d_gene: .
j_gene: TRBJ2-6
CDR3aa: CSVEETGAPNVLTF
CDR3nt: TGCAGCGTTGAGGAGACGGGGGCACCAAACGTCCTGACTTTC

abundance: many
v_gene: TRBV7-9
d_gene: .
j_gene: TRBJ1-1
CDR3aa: CASSLEGGTEAFF
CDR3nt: TGTGCCAGCAGCTTAGAAGGGGGCACTGAAGCTTTCTTT

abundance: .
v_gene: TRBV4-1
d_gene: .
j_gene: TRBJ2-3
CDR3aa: CASSQPGQDTQYF
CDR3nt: TGCGCCAGCAGCCAACCGGGACAAGATACGCAGTATTTT

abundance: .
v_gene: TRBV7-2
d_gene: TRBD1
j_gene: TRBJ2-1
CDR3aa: CASSLVCRQGTRDEQFF
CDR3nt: TGTGCCAGCAGCTTAGTGTGCCGACAGGGGACAAGGGATGAGCAGTTCTTC

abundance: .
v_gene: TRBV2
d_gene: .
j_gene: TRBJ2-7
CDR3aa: CASSEDRPPYEQYF
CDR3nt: TGTGCCAGCAGTGAGGACCGGCCACCCTACGAGCAGTACTTC

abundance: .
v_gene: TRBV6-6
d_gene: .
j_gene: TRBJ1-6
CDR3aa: CAGIGTWDSPLHF
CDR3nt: TGTGCCGGCATCGGGACCTGGGATTCACCCCTCCACTTT

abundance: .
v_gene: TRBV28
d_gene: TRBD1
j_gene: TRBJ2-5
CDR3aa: CASTGQGYQETQYF
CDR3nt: TGTGCCAGCACAGGACAGGGTTACCAAGAGACCCAGTACTTC

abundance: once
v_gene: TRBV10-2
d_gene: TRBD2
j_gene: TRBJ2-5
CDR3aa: CASSESGAGAVSETQYF
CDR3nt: TGCGCCAGCAGTGAGTCTGGAGCGGGGGCGGTTTCGGAGACCCAGTACTTC

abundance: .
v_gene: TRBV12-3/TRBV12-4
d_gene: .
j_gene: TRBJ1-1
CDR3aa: CASSLAGRARSTEAFF
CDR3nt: TGTGCCAGCAGTTTAGCGGGCAGGGCTCGAAGCACTGAAGCTTTCTTT

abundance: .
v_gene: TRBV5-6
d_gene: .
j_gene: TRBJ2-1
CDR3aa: CASSLAGYGRNEQFF
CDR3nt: TGTGCCAGCAGCTTGGCTGGCTATGGACGCAATGAGCAGTTCTTC

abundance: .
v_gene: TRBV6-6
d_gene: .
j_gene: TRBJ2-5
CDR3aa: CASRDLGKETQYF
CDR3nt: TGTGCCAGCAGGGATCTGGGGAAGGAGACCCAGTACTTC

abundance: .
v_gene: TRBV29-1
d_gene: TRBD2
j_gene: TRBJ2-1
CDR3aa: CSVEGLAFPGNEQFF
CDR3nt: TGCAGCGTTGAAGGACTAGCGTTTCCGGGGAATGAGCAGTTCTTC

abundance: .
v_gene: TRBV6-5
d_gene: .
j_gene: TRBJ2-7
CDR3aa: CASSVKGFYEQYF
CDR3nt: TGTGCCAGCAGTGTCAAGGGTTTCTACGAGCAGTACTTC

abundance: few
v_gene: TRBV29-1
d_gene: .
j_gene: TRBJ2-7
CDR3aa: CSVEAGDTPYEQYF
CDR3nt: TGCAGCGTTGAAGCGGGGGACACCCCCTACGAGCAGTACTTC

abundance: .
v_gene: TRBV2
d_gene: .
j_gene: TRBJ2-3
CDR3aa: CASSEDRVNTQYF
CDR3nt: TGTGCCAGCAGTGAAGACAGGGTTAATACGCAGTATTTT

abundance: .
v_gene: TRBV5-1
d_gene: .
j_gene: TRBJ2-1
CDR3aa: CASSLTGLGMSKFF
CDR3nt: TGCGCCAGCAGCTTGACAGGGCTGGGAATGAGCAAGTTCTTC

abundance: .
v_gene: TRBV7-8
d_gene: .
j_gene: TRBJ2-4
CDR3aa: CASSVGGAKNIQYF
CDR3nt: TGTGCCAGCAGCGTTGGGGGGGCCAAAAACATTCAGTACTTC

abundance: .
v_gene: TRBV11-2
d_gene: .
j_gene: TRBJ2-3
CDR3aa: CASSAERFADTQYF
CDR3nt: TGTGCCAGCAGCGCTGAGAGGTTTGCAGATACGCAGTATTTT

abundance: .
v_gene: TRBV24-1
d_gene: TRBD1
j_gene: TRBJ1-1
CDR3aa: CATSDRTGRQAFF
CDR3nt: TGTGCCACCAGTGATCGGACAGGGAGGCAAGCTTTCTTT

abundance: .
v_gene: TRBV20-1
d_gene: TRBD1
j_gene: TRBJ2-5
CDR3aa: CSAPPPGQGQTRYF
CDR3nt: TGCAGTGCGCCACCACCGGGACAGGGACAGACCCGGTACTTC

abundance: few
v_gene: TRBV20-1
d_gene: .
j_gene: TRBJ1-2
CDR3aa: CSARTDNYGYTF
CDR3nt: TGCAGTGCTAGGACAGATAACTATGGCTACACCTTC

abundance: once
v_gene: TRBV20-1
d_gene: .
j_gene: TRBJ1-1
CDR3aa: CSAAKNPGNTEAFF
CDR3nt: TGCAGTGCTGCAAAGAATCCGGGGAACACTGAAGCTTTCTTT

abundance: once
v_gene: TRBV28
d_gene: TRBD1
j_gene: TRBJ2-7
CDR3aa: CASSTGTGGPYEQYF
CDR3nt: TGTGCCAGCAGTACCGGGACAGGGGGCCCCTACGAGCAGTACTTC

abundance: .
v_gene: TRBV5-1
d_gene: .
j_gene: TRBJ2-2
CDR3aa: CASSLSPGELFF
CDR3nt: TGCGCCAGCAGCTTATCTCCCGGGGAGCTGTTTTTT

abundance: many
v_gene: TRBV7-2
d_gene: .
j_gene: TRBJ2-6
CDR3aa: CASSGGSRSSGANVLTF
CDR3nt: TGTGCCAGCAGCGGTGGGTCCCGGAGCTCTGGGGCCAACGTCCTGACTTTC

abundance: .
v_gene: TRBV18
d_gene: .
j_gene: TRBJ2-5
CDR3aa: CASSPWGAGETQYF
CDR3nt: TGTGCCAGCTCACCATGGGGGGCCGGAGAGACCCAGTACTTC

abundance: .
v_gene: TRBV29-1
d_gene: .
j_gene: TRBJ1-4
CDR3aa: CSVDEGRRLFF
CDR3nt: TGCAGCGTTGATGAGGGCAGGAGACTGTTTTTT

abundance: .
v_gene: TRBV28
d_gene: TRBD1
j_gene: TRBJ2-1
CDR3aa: CASSLPPGTDYNEQFF
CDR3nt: TGTGCCAGCAGTTTACCCCCGGGGACAGATTACAATGAGCAGTTCTTC

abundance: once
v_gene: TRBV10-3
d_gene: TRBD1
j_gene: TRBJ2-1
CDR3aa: CAISPDRGAYNEQFF
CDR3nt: TGTGCCATCAGTCCGGACAGGGGGGCCTACAATGAGCAGTTCTTC

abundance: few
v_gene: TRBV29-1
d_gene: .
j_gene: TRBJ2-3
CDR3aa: CSVVRRGYTDTQYF
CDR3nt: TGCAGCGTTGTACGGCGGGGCTACACAGATACGCAGTATTTT

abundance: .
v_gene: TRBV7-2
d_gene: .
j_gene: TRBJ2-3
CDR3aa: CASSLGAETTDTQYF
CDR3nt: TGTGCCAGCAGCTTAGGCGCAGAGACAACAGATACGCAGTATTTT

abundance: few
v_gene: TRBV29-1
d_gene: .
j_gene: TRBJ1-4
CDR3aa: CSVDAGDREKLFF
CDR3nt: TGCAGCGTTGATGCAGGGGATAGGGAAAAACTGTTTTTT

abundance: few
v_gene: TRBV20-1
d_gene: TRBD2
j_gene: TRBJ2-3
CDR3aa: CSASGFRRGGALKTDTQYF
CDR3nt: TGCAGTGCTAGCGGGTTCCGTCGCGGGGGGGCCTTGAAGACAGATACGCAGTATTTT

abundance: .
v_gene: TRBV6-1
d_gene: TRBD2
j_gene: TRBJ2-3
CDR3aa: CASSPRTSGGLTDTQYF
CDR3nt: TGTGCCAGCAGTCCCCGGACTAGCGGGGGGCTTACAGATACGCAGTATTTT

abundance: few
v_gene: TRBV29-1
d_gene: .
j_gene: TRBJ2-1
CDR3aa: CSVEAPASGDNEQFF
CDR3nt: TGCAGCGTTGAAGCCCCCGCGAGTGGGGACAATGAGCAGTTCTTC

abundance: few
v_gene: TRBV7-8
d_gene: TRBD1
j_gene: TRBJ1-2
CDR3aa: CASSLALQGAGGYTF
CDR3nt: TGTGCCAGCAGCTTAGCGCTCCAGGGGGCTGGTGGCTACACCTTC

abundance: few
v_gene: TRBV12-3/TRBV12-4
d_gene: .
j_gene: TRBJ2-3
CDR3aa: CASSFNLGTDTQYF
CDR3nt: TGTGCCAGCAGCTTTAATCTGGGCACAGATACGCAGTATTTT

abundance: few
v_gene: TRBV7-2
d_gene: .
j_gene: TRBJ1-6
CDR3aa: CASSLAGASYNSPLHF
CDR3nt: TGTGCCAGCAGCTTAGCCGGGGCTTCTTATAATTCACCCCTCCACTTT

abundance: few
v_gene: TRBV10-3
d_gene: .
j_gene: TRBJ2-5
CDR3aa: CAIREDHGGETQYF
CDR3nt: TGTGCCATCAGGGAGGATCACGGTGGGGAGACCCAGTACTTC

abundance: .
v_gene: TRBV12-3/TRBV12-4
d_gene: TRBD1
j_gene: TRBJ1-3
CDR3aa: CASSPRQGLSGNTIYF
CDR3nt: TGTGCCAGCAGTCCAAGACAGGGACTCTCTGGAAACACCATATATTTT

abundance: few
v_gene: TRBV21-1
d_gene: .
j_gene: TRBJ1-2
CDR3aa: CASSKMRTGTFNYGYTF
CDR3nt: TGTGCCAGCAGCAAAATGCGGACAGGGACCTTTAACTATGGCTACACCTTC

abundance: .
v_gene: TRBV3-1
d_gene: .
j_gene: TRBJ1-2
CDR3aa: CASSQGRGRANYGYTF
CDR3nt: TGTGCCAGCAGCCAAGGTCGCGGCAGGGCGAACTATGGCTACACCTTC

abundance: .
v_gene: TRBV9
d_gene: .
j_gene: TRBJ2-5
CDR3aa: CASSVSGDQETQYF
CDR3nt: TGTGCCAGCAGCGTCTCAGGGGACCAAGAGACCCAGTACTTC

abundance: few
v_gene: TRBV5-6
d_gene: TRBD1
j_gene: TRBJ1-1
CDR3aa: CASSGTSRGLNTEAFF
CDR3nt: TGTGCCAGCAGCGGAACCTCCAGGGGGCTGAACACTGAAGCTTTCTTT

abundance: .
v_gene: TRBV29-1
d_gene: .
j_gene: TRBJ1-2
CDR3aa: CSVQDHGTGSYGYTF
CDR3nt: TGCAGCGTTCAGGACCACGGGACGGGAAGCTATGGCTACACCTTC

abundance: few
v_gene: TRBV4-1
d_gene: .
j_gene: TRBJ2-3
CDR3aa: CASSQEMKRTGSPNTDTQYF
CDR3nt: TGCGCCAGCAGCCAAGAAATGAAAAGAACAGGGTCTCCCAACACAGATACGCAGTATTTT

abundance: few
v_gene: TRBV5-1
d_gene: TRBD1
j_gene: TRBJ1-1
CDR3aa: CASSFRTGGTEAFF
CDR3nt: TGCGCCAGCAGCTTTCGGACAGGGGGCACTGAAGCTTTCTTT

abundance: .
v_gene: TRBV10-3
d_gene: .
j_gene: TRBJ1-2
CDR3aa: CAISSGADTNYGYTF
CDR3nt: TGTGCCATCAGCTCAGGGGCGGACACTAACTATGGCTACACCTTC

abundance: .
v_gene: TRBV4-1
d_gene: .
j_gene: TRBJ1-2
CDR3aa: CASSQTQGRGYTF
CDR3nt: TGCGCCAGCAGCCAAACCCAGGGTCGCGGCTACACCTTC

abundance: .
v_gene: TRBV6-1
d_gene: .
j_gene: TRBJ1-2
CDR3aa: CASSEAQRVYGYTF
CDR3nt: TGTGCCAGCAGTGAAGCGCAGAGAGTTTATGGCTACACCTTC

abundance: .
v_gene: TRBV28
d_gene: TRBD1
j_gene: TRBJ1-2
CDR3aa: CASRTGGGHYGYTF
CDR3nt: TGTGCCAGCAGGACAGGGGGCGGTCACTATGGCTACACCTTC

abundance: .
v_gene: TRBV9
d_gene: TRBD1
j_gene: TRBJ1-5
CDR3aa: CASSRSGDSDQPQHF
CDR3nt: TGTGCCAGCAGCCGTAGCGGGGACAGCGATCAGCCCCAGCATTTT

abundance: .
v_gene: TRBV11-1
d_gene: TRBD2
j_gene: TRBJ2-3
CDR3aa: CASSLQRGGTQYF
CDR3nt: TGTGCCAGCAGCTTACAGCGGGGGGGTACGCAGTATTTT

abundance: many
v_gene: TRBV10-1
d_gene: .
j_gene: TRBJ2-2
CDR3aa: CASSESSRGELFF
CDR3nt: TGCGCCAGCAGTGAGTCGTCGAGGGGGGAGCTGTTTTTT

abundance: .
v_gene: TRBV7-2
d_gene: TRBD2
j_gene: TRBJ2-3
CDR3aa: CASSPGGVNTDTQYF
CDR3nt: TGTGCCAGCAGCCCCGGGGGGGTGAACACAGATACGCAGTATTTT

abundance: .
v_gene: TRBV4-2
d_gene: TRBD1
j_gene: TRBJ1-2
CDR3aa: CASSQDSGQGVGYTF
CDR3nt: TGTGCCAGCAGCCAAGATTCCGGACAGGGGGTAGGCTACACCTTC

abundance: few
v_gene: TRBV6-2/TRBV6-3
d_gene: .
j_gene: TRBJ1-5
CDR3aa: CASSYSGGNQPQHF
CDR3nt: TGTGCCAGCAGTTACTCTGGGGGCAATCAGCCCCAGCATTTT

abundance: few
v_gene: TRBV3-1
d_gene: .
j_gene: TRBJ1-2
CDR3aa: CASRAANYGYTF
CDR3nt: TGTGCCAGCAGGGCAGCTAACTATGGCTACACCTTC